The clone carrying this TCR beta chain showed up just a few times. Profiled with immunoSEQ multiplex PCR; TCRdb holds only in-frame clones, not every one. Of roughly 50,000 clones listed, 89% are singletons. CDR3 length: 14 residues. Germline loops: CDR1 SGHDT, CDR2 YYEEEE. V trimming: 0 bases; J trimming: 6 bases; junction bases outside the gene matches: 5. This specimen comes from a study of OX40 agonist ivuxolimab in advanced cancers. Study-wide background: Among those treated, three patients had partial responses, one with hepatocellular carcinoma and two with cutaneous melanoma.

The chain employs TRBV5-6 and TRBJ1-1; TRBD1 aligns across 7 bases. The sequencing here drew on CD4+ or CD8+ T cells sorted from blood, taken in a trial of the OX40 agonist ivuxolimab. This receptor was taken from an adult with an advanced solid tumor such as melanoma, head and neck, liver or kidney cancer. The CDR3 nucleotides are TGTGCCAGCAGCTTGGGCAGGGGGATATCTGAAGCTTTCTTT. This encodes CASSLGRGISEAFF.